This T cell receptor beta chain originates from a study of T cells after yellow fever vaccination. The study, taken as a whole, reports: Post-booster samples contained most primary-vaccination clones (roughly 96% CD4, 70% to 90% CD8).

The V gene's germline CDR1 is SGHRS and CDR2 YFSETQ. The CDR3 is made up of 14 amino acids. The ends were cut back, 4 bases at V and 7 bases at J, with 17 bases in the middle. This clonotype was counted at least ten times. What it binds is not known. Template-switching 5'RACE yielded the TCR cDNA; a universal primer site and UMIs were added in the process. TCRdb recomputed calls from the 5' RACE reads with MiXCR, one row per CDR3 protein. This table has over 300,000 distinct CDR3 sequences, around 6.8% appearing once. The sequence was obtained from a man younger than 35 who received the YFV17D yellow fever vaccine. The chain has TRBV5-1 and TRBJ1-1, with D possibly being TRBD1 (5 bases). This specimen consisted of PBMCs, obtained roughly 46 days after the first yellow fever vaccination. The DNA for the CDR3 is TGCGCCAGCAGCCCTCTTCCCGGGACGGATGAAGCTTTCTTT. Its protein is CASSPLPGTDEAFF.